What follows is one T cell receptor (beta chain) and its context. Original processing notes: Estimated nucleated cell counts came from reference gene primer amplification. Assay used: immunoSEQ multiplex PCR; TCRdb lists only in-frame clones, some missing. V and J calls and clone size are given by that table; D and trimming were obtained from the DNA. This sample has 350,000 to 550,000 clones, with approximately 90% found just once. The CDR3 has 14 amino acids. V was pared by 1 base and J by 7 bases, with 10 bases between. Germline lookup yields CDR1 SEHNR and CDR2 FQNEAQ (reference sequence). The data derive from a study of blood T cell repertoires in COVID-19.

The TCR comes from a woman aged 25-40 years with acute or convalescent COVID-19. The source material was peripheral blood. V is TRBV7-9 and J is TRBJ1-4; possibly TRBD1 for D (5 bases). CDR3 sequence: CASSLGSGFEKLFF. The CDR3, as DNA: TGTGCCAGCAGCTTAGGGTCAGGGTTTGAAAAACTGTTTTTT.